Shown below are 22 T cell receptor beta chains from a single sample sequenced in a study of tumor-infiltrating lymphocytes in localized non-small cell lung cancer. Assay used: immunoSEQ multiplex PCR; TCRdb lists only in-frame clones, some missing. Among 6,800 or so clones listed, approximately 67% were seen once. The specimen was uninvolved lung tissue not adjacent to the tumor. These TCRs come from a human donor with non-small cell lung cancer.

The chain has TRBV11-2 and TRBJ1-1; D might be TRBD1 (6 bases). CDR3 size: 16 residues. The germline V gene encodes CDR1 SGHAT and CDR2 FQNNGV. The V gene lost 5 bases and the J gene lost 7 bases, with 23 bases spanning the gap. As DNA, the CDR3 is TGTGCCAGCAGCCCCAACAGGGTTGGGAAGAGTGGTGAAGCTTTCTTT. Translation: CASSPNRVGKSGEAFF.

The genes are TRBV14 and TRBJ2-7; D is possibly TRBD1 or TRBD2 (5 bases each). Trimming shortened V by 3 bases and J by 2 bases, and 14 bases separated the two germline ends. The CDR3 totals 15 residues. Germline CDR1 SGHDN, CDR2 FVKESK. The CDR3 bases are TGTGCCAGCAGCCAGGGCCGGGGCGGTACCTACGAGCAGTACTTC. Translating it yields CASSQGRGGTYEQYF. Filled out from reference TRBV14 and TRBJ2-7, the complete variable domain reads EAGVTQFPSHSVIEKGQTVTLRCDPISGHDNLYWYRRVMGKEIKFLLHFVKESKQDESGMPNNRFLAERTGGTYSTLKVQPAELEDSGVYFCASSQGRGGTYEQYFGPGTRLTVT.

Worth noting for this clone: This likely comes from a read error, as the CDR3 has no conserved phenylalanine or tryptophan at its end. The genes are TRBV5-1 and TRBJ1-2, with a possible D match to TRBD1 (5 bases). The CDR3 has 14 amino acids. V was shortened by 0 bases and J by 6 bases, with 12 bases between the two germline ends. Germline V CDR1 and CDR2: SGHRS, YFSETQ. The CDR3 DNA reads as TGCGCCAGCAGCTTGGGAGCAGGGACGGATGGCTACACCCTC. As protein: CASSLGAGTDGYTL.

The chain combines TRBV5-6 with TRBJ1-2; D is undetermined. The CDR3 loop spans 18 amino acids. CDR1 SGHDT and CDR2 YYEEEE come from the germline V gene. V was shortened by 3 bases and J by 0 bases, with 21 bases between the two germline ends. For the CDR3, the DNA is TGTGCCAGCAGCTCGTCAGGTCGGACGGCCCGAGCTAACTATGGCTACACCTTC. Amino acid sequence: CASSSSGRTARANYGYTF. Full variable domain (outside the CDR3, taken from reference TRBV5-6 and TRBJ1-2): DAGVTQSPTHLIKTRGQQVTLRCSPKSGHDTVSWYQQALGQGPQFIFQYYEEEERQRGNFPDRFSGHQFPNYSSELNVNALLLGDSALYLCASSSSGRTARANYGYTFGSGTRLTVV.

In its sample, this clone ranks as medium-sized. The chain uses TRBV6-1 and TRBJ2-7, with D unresolved. Germline CDR1 reads MNHNS; CDR2 reads SASEGT. The V and J ends lost 5 bases and 7 bases respectively, with 9 bases between them. The CDR3 totals 11 residues. The CDR3 DNA follows: TGTGCCAGCAGTTCGGTGGAGGAGCAGTACTTC. Its translation: CASSSVEEQYF.

The V call is TRBV5-1, the J call TRBJ2-5; D is ambiguous. Germline V gene data show CDR1 as SGHRS and CDR2 as YFSETQ. V gave up 0 bases and J gave up 5 bases, with 5 bases separating them. This CDR3 spans 12 amino acids. This CDR3 reads CASSLAWETQYF. The CDR3 DNA sequence: TGCGCCAGCAGCTTGGCCTGGGAGACCCAGTACTTC.

V and J are TRBV4-3 and TRBJ2-5; D remains unclear. V was pared by 3 bases and J by 3 bases, with 14 bases between. Per the germline V gene, CDR1 is LGHNA and CDR2 is YSLEER. The length of the CDR3 is 15 residues. The CDR3 loop reads CASSHLEREEETQYF. CDR3 sequence (DNA): TGCGCCAGCAGCCACCTAGAGCGAGAGGAAGAGACCCAGTACTTC.

This chain links TRBV27 with TRBJ2-4; a possible D gene is TRBD1 (6 bases). Trimming removed 6 bases at V and 6 bases at J, with 9 bases between. From germline, CDR1 is MNHEY and CDR2 SMNVEV (reference sequence). This CDR3 spans 12 amino acids. Here the CDR3 DNA reads TGTGCCAGCAGGGGACAATCAAACATTCAGTACTTC. Residues: CASRGQSNIQYF.

V and J are TRBV15 and TRBJ1-6; D not resolved. Trimming removed 0 bases from V and 4 bases from J, with 10 bases in between. Per germline, CDR1 LNHNV and CDR2 YYDKDF (reference sequence). The CDR3 contains 16 residues. The CDR3 DNA reads TGTGCCACCAGCAGAGATGGGCACAGTTATAATTCACCCCTCCACTTT. It codes for CATSRDGHSYNSPLHF. The full variable domain, with the rest looked up from reference TRBV15 and TRBJ1-6, is DAMVIQNPRYQVTQFGKPVTLSCSQTLNHNVMYWYQQKSSQAPKLLFHYYDKDFNNEADTPDNFQSRRPNTSFCFLDIRSPGLGDTAMYLCATSRDGHSYNSPLHFGNGTRLTVT.

The genes are TRBV9 and TRBJ1-1; 9 positions agree with TRBD1. From germline, CDR1 is SGDLS and CDR2 YYNGEE. The CDR3 loop spans 14 amino acids. V shed 5 bases, J shed 2 bases, and the junction held 4 bases outside the gene matches. The CDR3 coding sequence is TGTGCCAGCAGTCCTACAGGGGGCAACACTGAAGCTTTCTTT. It codes for CASSPTGGNTEAFF.

CDR3 in DNA: TGTGCCAGTAGCGCTGGACTGGCAGATACGCAGTATTTT. This translates into CASSAGLADTQYF. The genes are TRBV19 and TRBJ2-3; D might be TRBD2 (5 bases). The CDR3 is made up of 13 amino acids. V shed 6 bases and J shed 4 bases, with 11 bases lying between them. The germline V gene encodes CDR1 LNHDA and CDR2 SQIVND (reference sequence).

The rearrangement joins TRBV2 to TRBJ1-1, with a tentative D call TRBD1 (6 bases). V lost 4 bases to trimming and J lost 4 bases, with 16 bases between them. The germline gives CDR1 SNHLY, CDR2 FYNNEI. The CDR3 has 15 amino acids. The CDR3 nucleotides read TGTGCCAGCAGTGGAAACCCAACCAGGGGCACTGAAGCTTTCTTT. Amino acids: CASSGNPTRGTEAFF.

In this sample, this clone is medium-sized (0.01 to 0.1%). This chain connects TRBV7-8 to TRBJ1-5; the match to TRBD1 covers 9 bases. Germline V lookup: CDR1 SGHVS, CDR2 FQNEAQ. Trimming cost V 5 bases and J 8 bases; bases outside gene matches: 7. The CDR3 has 14 residues. CDR3 residues: CASSVGQGEEPQHF. Here the CDR3 DNA reads TGTGCCAGCAGCGTGGGACAGGGCGAGGAGCCCCAGCATTTT.

The chain is built from TRBV2 and TRBJ2-2; D is unresolved. The V end lost 1 base, the J end lost 5 bases, and 8 bases lay between the germline ends. This CDR3 contains 14 residues. Germline CDR1 SNHLY, CDR2 FYNNEI. This CDR3 is CASSEVRRTGELFF. DNA for the CDR3: TGTGCCAGCAGTGAAGTCAGACGGACCGGGGAGCTGTTTTTT.

This clone appeared a few times. The chain couples TRBV5-1 to TRBJ1-2; 10 positions agree with TRBD1. CDR1 is SGHRS and CDR2 is YFSETQ in the germline V gene. With V trimmed by 3 bases and J by 7 bases, 6 bases remained unmatched. This CDR3 comprises 14 residues. Here the CDR3 DNA reads TGCGCCAGCAGCTCGGACAGGGGGACCGGTGGCTACACCTTC. As protein: CASSSDRGTGGYTF.

This clone is medium-sized (0.01 to 0.1%) by share. The chain is built from TRBV7-8 and TRBJ1-6, with a weak D call TRBD1 (5 bases). Between the trimmed V and J ends, which lost 3 bases and 8 bases, there was a span of 17 bases. The CDR3 runs 16 residues. The germline CDR1 and CDR2 sequences are SGHVS and FQNEAQ. The CDR3 is CASSFSRVVIDSPLHF. In nucleotides, the CDR3 is TGTGCCAGCAGCTTCTCCAGGGTGGTCATTGATTCACCCCTCCACTTT. The variable domain in full, completed from reference TRBV7-8 and TRBJ1-6, reads GAGVSQSPRYKVAKRGQDVALRCDPISGHVSLFWYQQALGQGPEFLTYFQNEAQLDKSGLPSDRFFAERPEGSVSTLKIQRTQQEDSAVYLCASSFSRVVIDSPLHFGNGTRLTVT.

This clone was counted a few times. The chain uses TRBV11-2 and TRBJ2-7; TRBD2 matches 7 bases. V was pared by 2 bases and J by 5 bases, with 6 bases of the junction left unmatched. The CDR3 is 14 amino acids. From germline, CDR1 is SGHAT and CDR2 FQNNGV. In DNA form, the CDR3 reads TGTGCCAGCAGCTTATGGCGGGGGTCCGACGAGCAGTACTTC. This translates into CASSLWRGSDEQYF.

The V call is TRBV4-3, the J call TRBJ1-5; tentatively, D is TRBD1 (5 bases). From germline, CDR1 is LGHNA and CDR2 YSLEER. Trimming removed 2 bases at V and 7 bases at J, with 15 bases between. This CDR3 region has 15 residues. The CDR3 is CASSQSWQGGQPQHF. The CDR3 nucleotides read TGCGCCAGCAGCCAAAGTTGGCAGGGTGGACAGCCCCAGCATTTT.

Written as DNA, the CDR3 is TGTGCCAGCAGCCCGACAGACTACGAGCAGTACTTC. Protein product: CASSPTDYEQYF. V gene TRBV11-2 combines with J gene TRBJ2-7, with D maybe TRBD1 (5 bases). Germline V gene data show CDR1 as SGHAT and CDR2 as FQNNGV. With 5 bases removed from V and 3 bases from J, the gap between germline ends came to 8 bases. This CDR3 has 12 amino acids.

J is TRBJ2-1 and V is TRBV2, with D possibly matching TRBD2 (5 bases). Trimming pared 4 bases from V and 7 bases from J, leaving 17 bases between. The V gene's germline CDR1 is SNHLY and CDR2 FYNNEI. The CDR3 loop spans 15 amino acids. This CDR3 is CASSGPQTSENEQFF. CDR3 nucleotides: TGTGCCAGCAGTGGCCCCCAAACTAGTGAAAATGAGCAGTTCTTC.

The rearrangement uses TRBV4-1 and TRBJ2-2, with D unclear. V lost 2 bases, J lost 5 bases, and 15 bases lay in between. The CDR3 runs to 16 residues. Germline V gene sequence: CDR1 MGHRA, CDR2 YSYEKL. The CDR3: CASSQSNMGFTGELFF. CDR3 in DNA: TGCGCCAGCAGCCAATCGAACATGGGGTTTACCGGGGAGCTGTTTTTT.

The chain links TRBV5-1 to TRBJ2-2; a possible D gene is TRBD1 (6 bases). The V gene lost 3 bases and the J gene lost 4 bases, with 19 bases spanning the gap. The CDR3 spans 17 residues. The germline V gene has CDR1 SGHRS and CDR2 YFSETQ. CDR3 amino acids: CASSYNPAGEGTGELFF. CDR3 in DNA: TGCGCCAGCAGCTATAATCCGGCAGGGGAAGGCACCGGGGAGCTGTTTTTT.